These 9 T cell receptor beta chains came from one sample sequenced in a study of blood T cell repertoires in COVID-19. Some clones are missing from TCRdb's copy, which holds only in-frame ones; the method was immunoSEQ multiplex PCR. The sample lists roughly 500,000 clones; 85% to 90% were seen once. Input material: peripheral blood. Source of these receptors: a man aged 18 to 35 with COVID-19, enrolled during active disease.

This clone was detected once. The genes are TRBV30 and TRBJ1-1; 7 bases are a match to TRBD1. Germline V gene lookup returns CDR1 GTSNPN and CDR2 SVGIG (reference sequence). This CDR3 spans 13 amino acids. Germline trimming cut 3 bases from V and 0 bases from J; bases unmatched to any gene: 1. CDR3 sequence (DNA): TGTGCCTGGAGGGGACAGATGAACACTGAAGCTTTCTTT. Its translation: CAWRGQMNTEAFF.

About this clone itself: Other DNA sequences of this sample code for an identical CDR3. This sequence joins TRBV6-5 and TRBJ2-5, with 9 nucleotides matching TRBD1. V shed 6 bases, J shed 1 base, and the junction held 0 bases outside the gene matches. In germline, CDR1 is MNHEY, CDR2 SVGAGI. This CDR3 comprises 13 residues. Here the CDR3 reads CASRDRGQETQYF. The CDR3 nucleotides are TGTGCCAGCAGGGACAGGGGCCAAGAGACCCAGTACTTC.

V is TRBV19 and J is TRBJ1-5; perhaps TRBD1 as D (6 bases). The V and J ends lost 5 bases and 4 bases respectively, with 18 bases between them. CDR1 is LNHDA and CDR2 is SQIVND in the germline V gene (reference sequence). This CDR3 is built from 16 residues. CDR3 sequence: CASSLGGRGINQPQHF. Written as DNA, the CDR3 is TGTGCCAGTAGTTTAGGGGGTAGGGGGATTAATCAGCCCCAGCATTTT.

A single count supports this clone. This chain connects TRBV5-1 to TRBJ2-1; 10 bases line up with TRBD2. The length of the CDR3 is 19 residues. Per the germline V gene, CDR1 is SGHRS and CDR2 is YFSETQ. With 0 bases clipped from V and 3 bases from J, the junction kept 12 bases outside the gene matches. Here the CDR3 reads CASSLGASGRAGLYNEQFF. CDR3 DNA: TGCGCCAGCAGCTTGGGAGCGAGCGGGAGGGCCGGCCTCTACAATGAGCAGTTCTTC.

The chain recombines TRBV6-5 with TRBJ2-1; D gene ambiguous. The CDR3 is 13 amino acids. Trimming left V 6 bases short and J 0 bases short, with 6 bases between. Germline V CDR1 and CDR2: MNHEY, SVGAGI. CDR3 DNA sequence: TGTGCCAGCAGCCTACGCTCCTACAATGAGCAGTTCTTC. Its protein product is CASSLRSYNEQFF.

The gene calls are TRBV7-9 and TRBJ2-1, with a possible D match to TRBD2 (5 bases). V gave up 4 bases and J gave up 5 bases, with 15 bases separating them. Germline V gives CDR1 SEHNR, CDR2 FQNEAQ (reference sequence). The CDR3 consists of 15 residues. The CDR3 region is CASSWTSAGDNEQFF. In DNA, the CDR3 is TGTGCCAGCAGCTGGACGTCCGCCGGGGACAATGAGCAGTTCTTC.

The gene calls are TRBV27 and TRBJ1-5; tentative D call: TRBD1 (6 bases). This CDR3 has 13 residues. From germline, CDR1 is MNHEY and CDR2 SMNVEV (reference sequence). V dropped 6 bases and J dropped 4 bases, with 10 bases sitting between them. The CDR3 reads CASRPTGNQPQHF. The CDR3 DNA reads TGTGCCAGCAGGCCCACAGGGAATCAGCCCCAGCATTTT.

V and J are TRBV12-3 or TRBV12-4 and TRBJ2-5; D unresolved. This CDR3 spans 12 amino acids. Trimming left V 4 bases short and J 4 bases short, with 7 bases between. CDR3 bases: TGTGCCAGCAGTTCAGCCATAGAGACCCAGTACTTC. Translation gives CASSSAIETQYF.

A single count supports this clone. The rearrangement links TRBV12-3 or TRBV12-4 to TRBJ1-3; 7 nucleotides align to TRBD1. The CDR3 runs to 13 residues. The V segment lost 10 bases and the J segment 7 bases; nucleotides outside the gene matches: 10. The DNA of the CDR3 is TGTGCCACCGAGGGACAGCGGAGGAACACCATATATTTT. Translating gives CATEGQRRNTIYF.